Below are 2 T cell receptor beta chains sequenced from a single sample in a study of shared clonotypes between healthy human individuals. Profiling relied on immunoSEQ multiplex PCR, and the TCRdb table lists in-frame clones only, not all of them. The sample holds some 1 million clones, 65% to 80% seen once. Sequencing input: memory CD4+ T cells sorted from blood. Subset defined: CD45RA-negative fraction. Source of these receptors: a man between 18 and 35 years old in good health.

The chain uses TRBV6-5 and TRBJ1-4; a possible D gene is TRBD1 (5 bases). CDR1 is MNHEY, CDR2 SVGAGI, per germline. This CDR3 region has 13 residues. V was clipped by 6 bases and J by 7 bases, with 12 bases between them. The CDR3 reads CASSRWGGEKLFF. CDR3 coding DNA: TGTGCCAGCAGCCGGTGGGGGGGTGAAAAACTGTTTTTT.

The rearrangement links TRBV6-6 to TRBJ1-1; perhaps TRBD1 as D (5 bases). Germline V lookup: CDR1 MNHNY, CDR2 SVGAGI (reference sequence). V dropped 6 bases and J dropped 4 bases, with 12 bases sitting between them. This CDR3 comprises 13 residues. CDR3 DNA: TGTGCCAGCAGGTCCAGGGTGGGCACTGAAGCTTTCTTT. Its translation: CASRSRVGTEAFF.